The next 26 T cell receptor beta chains were all read from a single sample in a study of CD8 T cells in ankylosing spondylitis. TCRdb ran MiXCR on the 5' RACE reads and lists one entry per CDR3 protein. The table shows roughly 38,000 distinct CDR3 sequences, with 10% to 13% occurring only once. Sequencing was carried out using blood, either unsorted or a sorted T cell fraction (not recorded which). The receptors stem from a male donor with ankylosing spondylitis or in good health (not recorded which).

This clonotype was seen at least ten times. The rearrangement uses TRBV20-1 and TRBJ2-7; the D is unclear. Germline loops: CDR1 DFQATT, CDR2 SNEGSKA (reference sequence). Trimming shortened V by 1 base and J by 3 bases, and 4 bases separated the two germline ends. The CDR3 loop spans 11 amino acids. CDR3 in DNA: TGCAGTGCTAGAGCCGACTACGAGCAGTACTTC. Amino acids: CSARADYEQYF.

This clonotype was seen ten or more times. CDR3 amino acids: CASSLAGGSSYEQYF. CDR3 bases: TGTGCCAGCAGTTTAGCGGGAGGTAGCTCCTACGAGCAGTACTTC. This rearrangement joins TRBV28 to TRBJ2-7; 8 bases line up with TRBD2. Germline CDR1 is MDHEN and CDR2 is SYDVKM. Trimming took 2 bases from V and 0 from J; bases not matched to a gene: 3. The CDR3 extends over 15 amino acids.

This clonotype rates as medium-sized. The chain links TRBV7-8 to TRBJ2-5; D is undetermined. CDR1 and CDR2 from the germline V gene are SGHVS and FQNEAQ. This CDR3 comprises 13 residues. Trimming removed 1 base from V and 1 base from J, with 4 bases in between. CDR3 sequence (DNA): TGTGCCAGCAGCTTAGAGGGCCAAGAGACCCAGTACTTC. This translates into CASSLEGQETQYF.

The chain carries TRBV2 and TRBJ1-5, with D tentatively TRBD1 (5 bases). Germline CDR1 is SNHLY and CDR2 is FYNNEI. CDR3 size: 18 residues. The CDR3: CTFSFWAGYQDGNQPQHF. The CDR3 DNA sequence: TGTACCTTCAGTTTTTGGGCAGGGTATCAAGATGGCAATCAGCCCCAGCATTTT.

This clonotype appeared many times. The chain uses TRBV30 and TRBJ2-1, with 9 bases matching TRBD2. CDR3 length: 14 residues. CDR1 is GTSNPN, CDR2 SVGIG, per germline (reference sequence). V shed 4 bases and J 2 bases; nucleotides not matched to a gene: 3. CDR3 sequence reads: CAWKVAGAYNEQFF. CDR3 nucleotide sequence: TGTGCCTGGAAGGTAGCGGGAGCCTACAATGAGCAGTTCTTC.

The chain recombines TRBV20-1 with TRBJ2-2; 8 bases map to TRBD1. Trimming removed 6 bases from V and 6 bases from J; junction bases left unmatched: 6. The V gene's germline CDR1 is DFQATT and CDR2 SNEGSKA (reference sequence). The CDR3 sequence is 13 residues long. CDR3 sequence (DNA): TGCAGTGCCACCGGACAGGGCGCCGGGGAGCTGTTTTTT. Translation gives CSATGQGAGELFF.

This clonotype was seen many times. V gene TRBV27 combines with J gene TRBJ2-7; 10 bases fit TRBD1. In germline, CDR1 is MNHEY, CDR2 SMNVEV (reference sequence). The CDR3 extends over 15 amino acids. Trimming removed 5 bases from V and 5 bases from J; junction bases left unmatched: 9. CDR3 sequence (DNA): TGTGCCAGCAGTCTCCCGGGACAGGGGCCCCACGAGCAGTACTTC. It specifies CASSLPGQGPHEQYF.

This chain uses TRBV7-9 with TRBJ2-2; TRBD2 aligns across 7 bases. Trimming took 2 bases from V and 0 from J; bases not matched to a gene: 3. Looked up from germline, CDR1 is SEHNR and CDR2 is FQNEAQ (reference sequence). The CDR3 sequence is 16 residues long. CDR3 in amino acids: CASSLISGPNTGELFF. DNA for the CDR3: TGTGCCAGCAGCTTAATTAGCGGGCCGAACACCGGGGAGCTGTTTTTT.

This clonotype was seen many times. The CDR3, as DNA: TGTGCCAGCAGCAAACCCGGGACATCTCCCGAGCAGTACTTC. Its protein is CASSKPGTSPEQYF. This chain uses TRBV7-9 with TRBJ2-7, with D possibly TRBD1 on 6 matching bases. The CDR3 sequence is 14 residues long. CDR1 is SEHNR, CDR2 FQNEAQ, per germline (reference sequence). V was cut by 5 bases and J by 6 bases, with 17 bases left in between. Full variable domain (rest looked up from reference TRBV7-9 and TRBJ2-7): DTGVSQNPRHKITKRGQNVTFRCDPISEHNRLYWYRQTLGQGPEFLTYFQNEAQLEKSRLLSDRFSAERPKGSFSTLEIQRTEQGDSAMYLCASSKPGTSPEQYFGPGTRLTVT.

This clonotype was seen at least ten times. The chain joins TRBV5-1 to TRBJ2-1; D not certain. Deletions cut 0 bases from V and 0 bases from J, with 10 bases between. The CDR3 has 16 amino acids. Germline V lookup: CDR1 SGHRS, CDR2 YFSETQ. The CDR3 DNA is TGCGCCAGCAGCTTGGCGATAGCAGCCTCCTACAATGAGCAGTTCTTC. As protein: CASSLAIAASYNEQFF.

The rearrangement links TRBV29-1 to TRBJ2-2; 10 bases fit TRBD2. The trim removed 5 bases at V and 6 bases at J, leaving 6 bases unmatched. This CDR3 contains 14 residues. The germline CDR1 and CDR2 sequences are SQVTM and ANQGSEA. As DNA, the CDR3 is TGCAGCGTTCGGACTAGCGGTATATCCGGGGAGCTGTTTTTT. As protein: CSVRTSGISGELFF.

This clonotype appeared many times. The chain recombines TRBV15 with TRBJ2-1, with 11 bases fitting TRBD2. J was trimmed by 8 bases and V by 3 bases; bases with no gene match: 12. In germline, CDR1 is LNHNV, CDR2 YYDKDF (reference sequence). The CDR3 sequence is 17 residues long. CDR3 sequence (DNA): TGTGCCACCAGCAGTGATCTAGGACTAGCGGGCCCCCATGAGCAGTTCTTC. Translating gives CATSSDLGLAGPHEQFF.

This clonotype has at least ten counts. The rearrangement joins TRBV27 to TRBJ2-2; the match to TRBD1 covers 7 bases. CDR3 length equals 18 residues. V lost 0 bases, J lost 5 bases, and 12 bases stayed unmatched. From germline, CDR1 is MNHEY and CDR2 SMNVEV (reference sequence). The CDR3 loop reads CASSLSPDRVDFTGELFF. The CDR3 DNA reads as TGTGCCAGCAGTTTATCACCCGACAGGGTAGATTTTACCGGGGAGCTGTTTTTT.

The chain combines TRBV29-1 with TRBJ1-1; 7 bases match TRBD1. The germline V gene encodes CDR1 SQVTM and CDR2 ANQGSEA. Trimming cost V 4 bases and J 1 base; bases outside gene matches: 3. The CDR3 sequence is 13 residues long. The CDR3 region has the DNA TGCAGCGTTGCCAGGGGGGGGAACACTGAAGCTTTCTTT. This encodes CSVARGGNTEAFF. The full variable domain, rest sourced from reference TRBV29-1 and TRBJ1-1, is SAVISQKPSRDICQRGTSLTIQCQVDSQVTMMFWYRQQPGQSLTLIATANQGSEATYESGFVIDKFPISRPNLTFSTLTVSNMSPEDSSIYLCSVARGGNTEAFFGQGTRLTVV.

V is TRBV6-5 and J is TRBJ2-3, with 14 bases identical to TRBD2. Germline CDR1 is MNHEY and CDR2 is SVGAGI. V dropped 1 base and J dropped 0; count of bases not matched to a gene: 6. The CDR3 runs to 19 residues. In DNA, the CDR3 is TGTGCCAGCAGTTACTTCGGGACTAGCGGGAGTCTAAGCACAGATACGCAGTATTTT. This translates into CASSYFGTSGSLSTDTQYF.

This clonotype was counted at least ten times. The V call is TRBV29-1, the J call TRBJ2-7; 7 bases are a match to TRBD1. Germline CDR1 and CDR2: SQVTM and ANQGSEA. The CDR3 is 14 residues long. V was pared by 7 bases and J by 1 base, with 10 bases of the junction left unmatched. The CDR3 bases are TGCAGCGCTGGGACAACAGGGGTGTCCTACGAGCAGTACTTC. It yields the protein CSAGTTGVSYEQYF.

This clonotype has a handful of counts. V is TRBV7-9 and J is TRBJ1-1, with 9 bases matching TRBD1. The CDR3 is made up of 15 amino acids. CDR1 and CDR2 from the germline V gene are SEHNR and FQNEAQ (reference sequence). V dropped 5 bases and J dropped 3; count of bases not matched to a gene: 7. The chain's CDR3 is CASSHGTGSDTEAFF. Here the CDR3 DNA reads TGTGCCAGCAGCCACGGGACAGGGAGCGACACTGAAGCTTTCTTT. Full variable domain (outside the CDR3, taken from reference TRBV7-9 and TRBJ1-1): DTGVSQNPRHKITKRGQNVTFRCDPISEHNRLYWYRQTLGQGPEFLTYFQNEAQLEKSRLLSDRFSAERPKGSFSTLEIQRTEQGDSAMYLCASSHGTGSDTEAFFGQGTRLTVV.

This clonotype was recorded many times. The CDR3 loop is CASSLGMNTEAFF. CDR3 sequence (DNA): TGTGCCAGCAGCTTAGGCATGAACACTGAAGCTTTCTTT. The rearrangement links TRBV11-1 to TRBJ1-1; no reliable D call. CDR1 is SGHAT and CDR2 is FQDESV in the germline V gene (reference sequence). This CDR3 has 13 amino acids. Trimming shortened V by 1 base and J by 0 bases, and 3 bases separated the two germline ends.

This clonotype has ten or more counts. The V gene is TRBV27, the J gene TRBJ1-2, with D perhaps TRBD1 (5 bases). The V and J ends lost 5 bases and 2 bases respectively, with 9 bases between them. CDR3 length: 13 residues. Germline CDR1 is MNHEY and CDR2 is SMNVEV (reference sequence). CDR3 nucleotides: TGTGCCAGCAGTCAGACAGAGAACTATGGCTACACCTTC. This sequence encodes CASSQTENYGYTF.

This clonotype was seen ten or more times. The V gene is TRBV12-3 or TRBV12-4, the J gene TRBJ1-6; a weak D match, TRBD1 (5 bases). V lost 5 bases to trimming and J lost 7 bases, with 12 bases between them. The length of the CDR3 is 14 residues. The CDR3 is CASSLNGGNSPLHF. The CDR3 region has the DNA TGTGCCAGCAGTCTCAATGGGGGGAATTCACCCCTCCACTTT.

There are many counts of this clonotype. The chain joins TRBV5-1 to TRBJ2-1, with 9 bases that match TRBD2. The CDR3 has 15 residues. Germline V gene lookup returns CDR1 SGHRS and CDR2 YFSETQ. The junction had 4 bases not matched to a gene; V was cut back by 1 base and J by 5 bases. The CDR3 sequence is CASSLTAGGDNEQFF. The CDR3 DNA is TGCGCCAGCAGCTTGACGGCGGGAGGGGACAATGAGCAGTTCTTC.

V and J are TRBV14 and TRBJ1-2; D not certain. CDR1 and CDR2 (germline): SGHDN, FVKESK. V lost 4 bases, J lost 3 bases, and 12 bases lay in between. This CDR3 has 14 residues. CDR3 bases: TGTGCCAGCAGCCCCACCTCCGGGTACTATGGCTACACCTTC. This gives the protein CASSPTSGYYGYTF.

This clonotype occurred many times. The chain links TRBV5-1 to TRBJ2-3, with D perhaps TRBD1 (5 bases). Germline CDR1 reads SGHRS; CDR2 reads YFSETQ. This CDR3 region has 12 residues. V lost 4 bases, J lost 5 bases, and 8 bases lay in between. The CDR3 sequence: CASSRGVDTQYF. The CDR3 DNA reads as TGCGCCAGCAGCAGGGGTGTAGATACGCAGTATTTT.

Many counts were recorded for this clonotype. This chain uses TRBV29-1 with TRBJ1-1; perhaps TRBD1 as D (5 bases). The CDR3 has 14 residues. V lost 2 bases to trimming and J lost 4 bases, with 14 bases between them. Germline V gene sequence: CDR1 SQVTM, CDR2 ANQGSEA. The DNA for the CDR3 is TGCAGCGTTGAAATGGGGGGAGGATCCACTGAAGCTTTCTTT. Amino acid sequence: CSVEMGGGSTEAFF.

This clonotype was recorded at least ten times. The chain recombines TRBV29-1 with TRBJ2-5; unclear D gene. Per germline, CDR1 SQVTM and CDR2 ANQGSEA. V gave up 4 bases and J gave up 3 bases, with 15 bases separating them. The CDR3 loop spans 14 amino acids. The CDR3 DNA reads TGCAGCGTTGGGGCTCTGGGTGCGGAAGAGACCCAGTACTTC. Protein product: CSVGALGAEETQYF.

This clonotype was detected ten times or more. The chain links TRBV5-1 to TRBJ1-2; maybe TRBD1 (5 bases). This CDR3 contains 13 residues. In germline, CDR1 is SGHRS, CDR2 YFSETQ. Trimming shortened V by 2 bases and J by 5 bases, and 10 bases separated the two germline ends. The CDR3 spells CASSLGTEYGYTF. The CDR3, as DNA: TGCGCCAGCAGCTTAGGGACGGAATATGGCTACACCTTC.